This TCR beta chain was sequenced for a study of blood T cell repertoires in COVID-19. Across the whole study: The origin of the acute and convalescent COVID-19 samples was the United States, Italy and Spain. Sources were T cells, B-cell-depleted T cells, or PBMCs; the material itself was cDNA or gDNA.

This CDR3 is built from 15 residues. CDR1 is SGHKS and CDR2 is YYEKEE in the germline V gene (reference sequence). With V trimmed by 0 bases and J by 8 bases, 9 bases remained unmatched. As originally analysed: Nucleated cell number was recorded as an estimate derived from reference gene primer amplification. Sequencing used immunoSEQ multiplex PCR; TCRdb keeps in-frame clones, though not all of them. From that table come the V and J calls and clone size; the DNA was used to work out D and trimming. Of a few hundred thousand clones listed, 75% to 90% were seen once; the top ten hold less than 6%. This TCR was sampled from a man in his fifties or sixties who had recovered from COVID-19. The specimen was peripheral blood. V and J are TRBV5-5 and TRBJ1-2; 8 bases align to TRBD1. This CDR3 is CASSLDGRGLEGYTF. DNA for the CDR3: TGTGCCAGCAGCTTGGACGGCAGGGGGCTCGAGGGCTACACCTTC.